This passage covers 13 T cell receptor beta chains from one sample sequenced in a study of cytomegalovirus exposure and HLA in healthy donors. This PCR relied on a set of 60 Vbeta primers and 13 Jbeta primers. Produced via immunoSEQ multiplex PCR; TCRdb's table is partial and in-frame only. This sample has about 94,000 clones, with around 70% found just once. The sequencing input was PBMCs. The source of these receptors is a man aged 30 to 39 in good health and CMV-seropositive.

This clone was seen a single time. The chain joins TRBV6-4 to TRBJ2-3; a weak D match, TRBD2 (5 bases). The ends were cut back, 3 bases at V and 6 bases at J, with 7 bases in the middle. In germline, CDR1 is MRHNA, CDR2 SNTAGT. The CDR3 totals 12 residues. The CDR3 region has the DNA TGTGCCAGCAGTGAGTCGGGGGATACGCAGTATTTT. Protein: CASSESGDTQYF.

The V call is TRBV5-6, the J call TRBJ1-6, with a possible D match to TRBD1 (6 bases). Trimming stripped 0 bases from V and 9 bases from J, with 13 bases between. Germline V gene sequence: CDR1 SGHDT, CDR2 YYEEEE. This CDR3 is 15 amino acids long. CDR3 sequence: CASSLAAGAGSPLHF. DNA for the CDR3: TGTGCCAGCAGCTTGGCCGCGGGGGCCGGTTCACCCCTCCACTTT.

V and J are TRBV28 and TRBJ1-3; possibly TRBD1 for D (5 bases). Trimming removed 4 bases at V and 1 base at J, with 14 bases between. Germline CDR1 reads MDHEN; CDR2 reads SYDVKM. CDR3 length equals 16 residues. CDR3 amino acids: CASSSLQGGSGNTIYF. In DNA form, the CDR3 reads TGTGCCAGCAGTTCACTCCAGGGAGGTTCTGGAAACACCATATATTTT.

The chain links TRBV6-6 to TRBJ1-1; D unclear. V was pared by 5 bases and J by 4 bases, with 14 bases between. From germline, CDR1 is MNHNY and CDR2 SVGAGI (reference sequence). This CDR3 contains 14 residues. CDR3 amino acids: CASSPELRSTEAFF. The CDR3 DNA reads TGTGCCAGCAGTCCCGAACTAAGGAGCACTGAAGCTTTCTTT.

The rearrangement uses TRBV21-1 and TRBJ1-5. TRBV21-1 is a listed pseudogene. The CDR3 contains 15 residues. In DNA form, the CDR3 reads TGTGCCAGCAGCAAGAGACGGGGTAGAAATCAGCCCCAGCATTTT. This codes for CASSKRRGRNQPQHF.

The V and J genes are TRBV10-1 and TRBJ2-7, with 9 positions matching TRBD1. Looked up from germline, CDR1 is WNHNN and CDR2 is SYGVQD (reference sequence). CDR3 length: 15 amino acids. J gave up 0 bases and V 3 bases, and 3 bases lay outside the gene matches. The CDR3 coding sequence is TGCGCCAGCAGTGAAGGACAGGGGAACTCCTACGAGCAGTACTTC. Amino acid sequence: CASSEGQGNSYEQYF.

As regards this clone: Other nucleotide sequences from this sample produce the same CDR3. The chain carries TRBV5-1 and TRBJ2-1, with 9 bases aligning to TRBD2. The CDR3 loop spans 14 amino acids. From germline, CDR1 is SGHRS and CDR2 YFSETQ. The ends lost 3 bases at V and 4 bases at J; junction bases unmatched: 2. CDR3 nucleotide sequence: TGCGCCAGCAGCTCAAGCGGGGGGTACAATGAGCAGTTCTTC. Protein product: CASSSSGGYNEQFF.

CDR3 nucleotides: TGTGCCAGCAGCTTGGACCCACAGGGGGCTGACACCGGGGAGCTGTTTTTT. Translating gives CASSLDPQGADTGELFF. V gene TRBV5-4 combines with J gene TRBJ2-2, with 9 bases lining up with TRBD1. The CDR3 length is 17 residues. V shed 0 bases and J 3 bases; nucleotides not matched to a gene: 6. Germline CDR1 SGHNT, CDR2 YYREEE (reference sequence).

Here the CDR3 reads CASSPPAGLNTGELFF. The CDR3 bases are TGTGCCAGCAGTCCCCCGGCAGGATTGAACACCGGGGAGCTGTTTTTT. This sequence joins TRBV5-6 and TRBJ2-2, with D unresolved. Germline lookup yields CDR1 SGHDT and CDR2 YYEEEE. With 5 bases removed from V and 1 base from J, the gap between germline ends came to 15 bases. The CDR3 has 16 residues.

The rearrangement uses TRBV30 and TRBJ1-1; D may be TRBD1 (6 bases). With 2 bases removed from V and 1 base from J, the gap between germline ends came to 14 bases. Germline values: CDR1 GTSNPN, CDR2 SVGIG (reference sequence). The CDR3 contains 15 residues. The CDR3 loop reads CAWSLRGGWNTEAFF. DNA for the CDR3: TGTGCCTGGAGTCTAAGGGGGGGATGGAACACTGAAGCTTTCTTT.

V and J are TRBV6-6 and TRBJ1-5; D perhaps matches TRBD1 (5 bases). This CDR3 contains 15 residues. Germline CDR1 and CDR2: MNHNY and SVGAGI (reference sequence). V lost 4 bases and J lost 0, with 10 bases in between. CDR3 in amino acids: CASSWAGNSNQPQHF. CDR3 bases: TGTGCCAGCAGTTGGGCAGGGAATAGCAATCAGCCCCAGCATTTT.

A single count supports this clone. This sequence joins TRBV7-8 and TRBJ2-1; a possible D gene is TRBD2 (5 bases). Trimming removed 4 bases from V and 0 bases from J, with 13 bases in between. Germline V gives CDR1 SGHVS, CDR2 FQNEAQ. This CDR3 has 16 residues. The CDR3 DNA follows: TGTGCCAGCAGCTCCAAAGAGCGGCCCTCCTACAATGAGCAGTTCTTC. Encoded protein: CASSSKERPSYNEQFF.

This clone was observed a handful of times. CDR3 sequence reads: CSVESGGDGTEAFF. The CDR3 bases are TGCAGCGTTGAGTCGGGGGGGGACGGCACTGAAGCTTTCTTT. The genes are TRBV29-1 and TRBJ1-1; TRBD1 is a possible D gene (5 bases). Trimming left V 3 bases short and J 4 bases short, with 15 bases between. CDR1 SQVTM and CDR2 ANQGSEA come from the germline V gene. CDR3 length: 14 residues.